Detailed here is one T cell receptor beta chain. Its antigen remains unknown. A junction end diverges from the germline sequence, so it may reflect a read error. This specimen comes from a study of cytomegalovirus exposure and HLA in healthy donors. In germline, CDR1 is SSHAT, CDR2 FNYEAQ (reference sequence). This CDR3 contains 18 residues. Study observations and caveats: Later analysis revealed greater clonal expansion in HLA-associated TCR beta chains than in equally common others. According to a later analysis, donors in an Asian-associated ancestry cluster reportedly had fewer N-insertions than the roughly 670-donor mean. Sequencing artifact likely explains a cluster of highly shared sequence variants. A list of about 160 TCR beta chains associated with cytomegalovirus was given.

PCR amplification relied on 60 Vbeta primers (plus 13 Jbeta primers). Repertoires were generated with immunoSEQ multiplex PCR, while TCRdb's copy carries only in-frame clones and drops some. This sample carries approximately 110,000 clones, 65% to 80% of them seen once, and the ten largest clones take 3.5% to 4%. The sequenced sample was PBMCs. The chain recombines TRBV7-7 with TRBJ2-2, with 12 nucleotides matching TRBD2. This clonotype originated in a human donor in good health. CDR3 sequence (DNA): TGTGCTAGCAGCCCACCCCTAGCGGGAGGGCGGGGCGCCGGGGAGCTGTTTTTT. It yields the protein CASSPPLAGGRGAGELFF.